This TCR beta chain was sequenced during a study of blood T cell repertoires in COVID-19 (dated by TCRdb to the early 2020s). Broadly, across the study: The collaborator samples originated in the United States, Italy and Spain and spanned the acute and convalescent phases of COVID-19. Deeply sampled blood TCRbeta repertoires from subjects exposed to, actively infected with, or recovered from COVID-19 were included in the dataset. A de-identified subject ID, COVID-19 status, age in years and sex were almost always included in the sample metadata. The repertoires were made available in a free public database intended to serve as a resource for research on the immune response to SARS-CoV-2. The prospective study material was composed of cDNA or gDNA derived from T cells, B-cell-depleted T cells, or PBMCs. Where HLA class I and class II types were available, the types were taken from metadata supplied by the sample provider, not from assay-based typing. Samples were obtained from the ongoing ImmuneRACE study (first 160 participants) and from about 1,300 subjects provided by 6 global collaborators. Summary of the overall study and its limitations: How much clinical and demographic metadata was included differed by source and by participant, and the metadata was provided uncurated.

The immunoSEQ Assay, a bias-controlled multiplex PCR, was used to amplify TCRbeta CDR3 regions from genomic DNA. On the study's bioinformatics: The number of nucleated cells in each sample was estimated from the amplification of reference gene primers within the assay. Sequence reads were collapsed and filtered to measure the absolute abundance of every unique TCRbeta CDR3 rearrangement. For each sample, productive Simpson clonality was calculated as the square root of Simpson's diversity index across productive rearrangements. This immuneACCESS table, as held by TCRdb, lists in-frame sequences with V and J called but not all clones. Of the missing ones, under half trace to an unresolved V gene in checked studies; the others have no known cause. The DNA gave D and trimming, while V, J and clone size come from that table. The sample table lists roughly 120,000 clones, approximately 80% of them with a count of one. The ten largest clones add up to about 15% of the sample.

Collaborating institutions collected whole blood in K2EDTA tubes following their own protocols. For TCRbeta analysis, collaborators shipped samples as frozen whole blood, isolated PBMCs, or DNA extracted from either of those sample types. As regards this clone: The target of this receptor is not known. Qualities for individual bases were not recorded, and no much larger clone is one base off.

This receptor was taken from a woman aged 55-70 years with acute or convalescent COVID-19. Sequenced material: peripheral blood.

The encoded CDR3 is CAIGSGTAGNQPQHF. The DNA sequence follows: TGTGCCATCGGATCCGGGACAGCGGGCAATCAGCCCCAGCATTTT. The V and J segments used are TRBV10-3 and TRBJ1-5, and 7 junction bases match TRBD1. Including cysteine and phenylalanine, the CDR3 has 15 amino acids. Only the CDR3 region is kept as DNA, spanning 45 bases read in frame from base 1. After removal of 8 bases from V and 2 bases from J, the junction retains 9 bases not matched to a gene. As encoded in the germline V gene, CDR1 is ENHRY while CDR2 is SYGVKD.